Below, 12 T cell receptor beta chains from the same sample are listed, as sequenced in a study of T cell clonality in common variable immunodeficiency. General study findings and limits: Fewer deletions and N-nucleotide insertions were reportedly seen in common variable immunodeficiency TCR beta sequences.

The method was immunoSEQ multiplex PCR; TCRdb's version includes in-frame clones alone and lacks a portion of them. Found here are about 28,000 clones, no singletons; the ten largest cover approximately 3.1%. These receptors have no known antigen. The specimen was peripheral blood mononuclear cells. The receptors were sampled from a human donor with common variable immunodeficiency.

The sample holds many counts of this clone. CDR3 sequence reads: CASSIGAGGKTQYF. The CDR3 DNA, read in part, is TGTGCCAGTAGTATAGGGGCAGGGGGAAAGACC. The chain employs TRBV19 and TRBJ2-5; 7 nucleotides agree with TRBD1. The read comes to an end 3 residues before the CDR3 does, leaving the germline J gene to fill in the end. V lost 1 base and J lost 6; bases outside the gene matches: 5. The CDR3 runs to 14 residues. CDR1 is LNHDA, CDR2 SQIVND, per germline (reference sequence).

On this clone: The read ends 3 residues early relative to the CDR3; the germline J gene fills the gap. The chain has TRBV30 and TRBJ1-6, with unresolved D. The V gene lost 5 bases and the J gene lost 5 bases, with 13 bases spanning the gap. Per germline, CDR1 GTSNPN and CDR2 SVGIG (reference sequence). The CDR3 has 14 residues. The DNA read from the CDR3 is TGTGCCTGGTCAGGCCGGTTCAATAATTCACCC. It yields the protein CAWSGRFNNSP. The CDR3 in its entirety is CAWSGRFNNSPLHF.

About this clone itself: The read comes to an end 3 residues before the CDR3 does, leaving the germline J gene to fill in the end. The chain carries TRBV19 and TRBJ2-7; TRBD1 agrees at 9 bases. The CDR3 contains 14 residues. The V gene end was trimmed by 6 bases and the J gene end by 4 bases; junction bases not matched to a gene: 7. The germline V gene has CDR1 LNHDA and CDR2 SQIVND (reference sequence). The sequenced part of the CDR3 DNA is TGTGCCAGTAGGCAGGACAGGGGTTCGTACGAG. It yields the protein CASRQDRGSYE. The complete CDR3 reads CASRQDRGSYEQYF.

Points on this clone: The sequenced fragment ends 3 residues before the CDR3 boundary, so the rest is inferred from the germline J gene. This chain connects TRBV2 to TRBJ2-3; the match to TRBD2 covers 12 bases. There are 13 residues in the CDR3. Germline V gene lookup returns CDR1 SNHLY and CDR2 FYNNEI. J gave up 8 bases and V 4 bases, and 1 base lay outside the gene matches. The covered CDR3 bases are TGTGCCAGCAGTGGACTAGCGGGGGCTACG. It is translated as CASSGLAGAT. The CDR3 in full is CASSGLAGATQYF.

In its sample, this clone was seen a few times. The sequence runs out 3 residues before the end of the CDR3; the remainder is reconstructed from the germline J gene. The chain uses TRBV18 and TRBJ2-5; a possible D gene is TRBD1 (5 bases). This CDR3 comprises 17 residues. Per germline, CDR1 KGHSH and CDR2 LQKENI. Trimming cost V 6 bases and J 0 bases, with 20 bases left between them. The DNA read from the CDR3 is TGTGCCAGCTCGCCCCTCCGACAGAGTTGGTACCAAGAGACC. It translates to CASSPLRQSWYQET. The CDR3 as a whole reads CASSPLRQSWYQETQYF.

There are a few counts of this clone. With the read ending 3 residues before the CDR3 end, the germline J gene is used to fill in that end. The genes are TRBV7-8 and TRBJ2-3; tentative D call: TRBD1 (5 bases). CDR3 length: 15 amino acids. Germline V CDR1 and CDR2: SGHVS, FQNEAQ. Between the trimmed V and J ends, which lost 1 base and 5 bases, there was a span of 13 bases. The CDR3 here is CASSLGSRVGDTQYF. The CDR3 bases that were read are TGTGCCAGCAGCTTAGGGAGCAGGGTCGGAGATACG. The full variable domain, rest sourced from reference TRBV7-8 and TRBJ2-3, is GAGVSQSPRYKVAKRGQDVALRCDPISGHVSLFWYQQALGQGPEFLTYFQNEAQLDKSGLPSDRFFAERPEGSVSTLKIQRTQQEDSAVYLCASSLGSRVGDTQYFGPGTRLTVL.

On this clone: The observed sequence ends 3 residues before the CDR3 terminus, with the missing tail filled in from the germline J gene. This chain joins TRBV7-6 and TRBJ2-7; D remains unclear. Trimming pared 0 bases from V and 3 bases from J, leaving 9 bases between. This CDR3 is built from 14 residues. Per germline, CDR1 SGHVS and CDR2 FNYEAQ. The sequenced CDR3 bases are TGTGCCAGCAGCTTAGCGAACGGCGGCTACGAG. Its translation: CASSLANGGYE. The whole CDR3 sequence reads CASSLANGGYEQYF. Filled out from reference TRBV7-6 and TRBJ2-7, the complete variable domain reads GAGVSQSPRYKVTKRGQDVALRCDPISGHVSLYWYRQALGQGPEFLTYFNYEAQQDKSGLPNDRFSAERPEGSISTLTIQRTEQRDSAMYRCASSLANGGYEQYFGPGTRLTVT.

Notes on this clone: The CDR3 end is not reached by the read, which stops 3 residues before it; the germline J gene fills it in. The genes are TRBV30 and TRBJ1-6, with a possible D match to TRBD1 (6 bases). Germline assignment: CDR1 GTSNPN and CDR2 SVGIG (reference sequence). CDR3 size: 15 residues. V lost 4 bases to trimming and J lost 0 bases, with 10 bases between them. Here the CDR3 reads CAWNRASSYNSPLHF. Partial CDR3 DNA: TGTGCCTGGAACAGGGCCTCCTCCTATAATTCACCC.

This clone was seen ten or more times. The observed sequence ends 3 residues before the CDR3 terminus, with the missing tail filled in from the germline J gene. The chain couples TRBV20-1 to TRBJ1-2; weak D call: TRBD1 (5 bases). From germline, CDR1 is DFQATT and CDR2 SNEGSKA (reference sequence). This CDR3 is 13 amino acids long. Trimming shortened V by 5 bases and J by 7 bases, and 17 bases separated the two germline ends. CDR3 residues: CSALDRQSGGYTF. CDR3 bases read: TGCAGTGCTCTCGACAGACAGTCCGGTGGC.

CDR3 protein: CASSERVGVGDYGYTF. Incomplete CDR3 DNA: TGTGCCAGCAGTGAAAGGGTTGGAGTTGGTGACTATGGC. V usage is TRBV6-1 and J usage is TRBJ1-2; D remains ambiguous. The CDR3 end falls 3 residues outside the read, so it is completed with the germline J gene. Germline V CDR1 and CDR2: MNHNS, SASEGT. CDR3 length: 16 amino acids. Trimming removed 2 bases at V and 3 bases at J, with 16 bases between.

Only a few counts were recorded for this clone. The read stops 3 residues short of the end of the CDR3; the missing end is completed from the germline J gene. The chain has TRBV19 and TRBJ1-2; D ambiguous. V gave up 5 bases and J gave up 3 bases, with 25 bases separating them. From germline, CDR1 is LNHDA and CDR2 SQIVND (reference sequence). This CDR3 comprises 18 residues. Incomplete CDR3 DNA: TGTGCCAGTAGTGAAAGCGGGAGCACGGGTCCCTGGGACTATGGC. Translating it yields CASSESGSTGPWDYG. The entire CDR3 protein reads CASSESGSTGPWDYGYTF.

As for this clone: The sequenced fragment ends 3 residues before the CDR3 boundary, so the rest is inferred from the germline J gene. The chain links TRBV6-2 or TRBV6-3 to TRBJ2-1, with 12 bases matching TRBD2. Germline CDR1 and CDR2: MNHEY and SVGEGT. This CDR3 has 14 residues. V trimming: 7 bases; J trimming: 5 bases; junction bases outside the gene matches: 3. CDR3 bases read: TGTGCCAGCATTGGACTAGCGGGGCACAATGAG. This gives the protein CASIGLAGHNE. The whole CDR3 protein is CASIGLAGHNEQFF.